This passage covers 30 T cell receptor beta chains from one sample sequenced in a study of cytomegalovirus exposure and HLA in healthy donors. The PCR contained 60 Vbeta and 13 Jbeta primers. The method was immunoSEQ multiplex PCR; TCRdb's version includes in-frame clones alone and lacks a portion of them. The data contain about 150,000 clones, roughly 9.6% of them seen just once; the ten biggest clones take up roughly 6.4%. Specimen: PBMCs. Receptor source: a woman in her forties in good health and CMV-seropositive.

V is TRBV5-1 and J is TRBJ2-2; TRBD1 agrees at 9 bases. Germline V gives CDR1 SGHRS, CDR2 YFSETQ. The CDR3 length is 15 residues. Losses at the gene ends were 3 bases for V and 4 bases for J; bases not matched to a gene: 4. The CDR3 bases are TGCGCCAGCAGCTGGGGGACAGGGCGCACCGGGGAGCTGTTTTTT. Residues: CASSWGTGRTGELFF.

V usage is TRBV18 and J usage is TRBJ1-1, with TRBD1 matching 7 bases. Germline V gene data show CDR1 as KGHSH and CDR2 as LQKENI. CDR3 length equals 13 residues. V was pared by 5 bases and J by 1 base, with 1 base of the junction left unmatched. This CDR3 reads CASSGQANTEAFF. CDR3 sequence (DNA): TGTGCCAGCTCAGGACAGGCGAACACTGAAGCTTTCTTT.

The table lists this clone with a few counts. The gene calls are TRBV12-5 and TRBJ1-1, with D possibly being TRBD1 (5 bases). Per germline, CDR1 LGHNT and CDR2 FRNRAP. The CDR3 runs 14 residues. V was cut by 5 bases and J by 5 bases, with 15 bases left in between. CDR3 region: CASGLGGGITEAFF. CDR3 nucleotides: TGTGCTAGTGGTCTAGGCGGGGGTATAACTGAAGCTTTCTTT. Variable domain in full (rest from reference TRBV12-5 and TRBJ1-1): DARVTQTPRHKVTEMGQEVTMRCQPILGHNTVFWYRQTMMQGLELLAYFRNRAPLDDSGMPKDRFSAEMPDATLATLKIQPSEPRDSAVYFCASGLGGGITEAFFGQGTRLTVV.

This clone was detected only a few times. Because it lacks the conserved phenylalanine or tryptophan at the end, this CDR3 is likely a read error. The chain uses TRBV25-1 and TRBJ1-1, with TRBD1 identical over 7 bases. CDR1 and CDR2 (germline): MGHDK, SYGVNS. The CDR3 is 16 residues long. As DNA, the CDR3 is TGTGACAGCAGTGTTTTCACAGGGGATTTGAACACTGAAGCTTTCTTG. Translating gives CDSSVFTGDLNTEAFL.

This chain uses TRBV11-3 with TRBJ1-2; 8 bases align to TRBD1. Trimming took 5 bases from V and 2 from J; bases not matched to a gene: 4. Germline assignment: CDR1 SGHNT and CDR2 YENEEA. CDR3 length: 14 amino acids. CDR3 region: CASSARDRNYGYTF. DNA of the CDR3: TGTGCCAGCAGCGCCCGGGACAGGAACTATGGCTACACCTTC.

The chain carries TRBV9 and TRBJ1-2; D perhaps matches TRBD1 (5 bases). V lost 3 bases and J lost 2, with 11 bases in between. This CDR3 region has 14 residues. The germline gives CDR1 SGDLS, CDR2 YYNGEE. CDR3: CASSARTGNYGYTF. In nucleotides, the CDR3 is TGTGCCAGCAGCGCACGAACAGGCAACTATGGCTACACCTTC.

Note on this clone: A read error may account for a junction end that differs from germline. The chain combines TRBV13 with TRBJ2-1; 10 bases agree with TRBD2. Germline assignment: CDR1 PRHDT and CDR2 FYEKMQ (reference sequence). The CDR3 consists of 16 residues. The CDR3 loop reads CASSLGSGGAYNEQFF. CDR3 coding DNA: TGTGCCAGCAGCCTAGGAAGCGGGGGGGCCTACAATGAGCAGTTCTTC.

This clone was detected only a few times. The same CDR3 arises from other DNA sequences in this sample as well. The J gene is TRBJ1-1, the V gene TRBV18; TRBD1 matches 9 bases. The germline V gene encodes CDR1 KGHSH and CDR2 LQKENI. The J segment lost 3 bases and the V segment lost 6 bases, leaving 5 bases of the junction unmatched. The CDR3 sequence is 14 residues long. For the CDR3, the DNA is TGTGCCAGCTCCCCTACAGGGGGCGACACTGAAGCTTTCTTT. Its protein product is CASSPTGGDTEAFF.

This clone turned up a few times. The chain uses TRBV15 and TRBJ2-3; 7 nucleotides agree with TRBD2. With 4 bases clipped from V and 3 bases from J, the junction kept 7 bases outside the gene matches. The germline V gene encodes CDR1 LNHNV and CDR2 YYDKDF (reference sequence). The CDR3 sequence is 15 residues long. The CDR3 protein is CATSKYRGGTDTQYF. CDR3 in DNA: TGTGCCACCAGCAAATATAGGGGAGGGACAGATACGCAGTATTTT. Together with reference TRBV15 and TRBJ2-3, the CDR3 gives the full variable domain: DAMVIQNPRYQVTQFGKPVTLSCSQTLNHNVMYWYQQKSSQAPKLLFHYYDKDFNNEADTPDNFQSRRPNTSFCFLDIRSPGLGDTAMYLCATSKYRGGTDTQYFGPGTRLTVL.

This clone was counted only a few times. CDR3 sequence reads: CASSRQGASYNEQFF. The CDR3 nucleotides read TGTGCCAGCAGCCGACAGGGGGCCTCCTACAATGAGCAGTTCTTC. This rearrangement joins TRBV6-5 to TRBJ2-1; 10 bases are shared with TRBD1. The CDR3 contains 15 residues. Germline CDR1 and CDR2: MNHEY and SVGAGI. V shed 6 bases and J 0 bases; nucleotides not matched to a gene: 2.

V usage is TRBV19 and J usage is TRBJ1-4; no clear D. Germline V gene lookup returns CDR1 LNHDA and CDR2 SQIVND (reference sequence). The V gene lost 5 bases and the J gene lost 8 bases, with 12 bases spanning the gap. This CDR3 has 13 residues. The CDR3 nucleotides are TGTGCCAGTAGTGCCGTTCCGGGGGAAAAACTGTTTTTT. Its translation: CASSAVPGEKLFF.

The gene calls are TRBV18 and TRBJ2-1; 8 positions agree with TRBD2. After removal of 6 bases from V and 7 bases from J, the junction contained 8 bases not matched to a gene. CDR3 length: 14 residues. The germline gives CDR1 KGHSH, CDR2 LQKENI. In DNA, the CDR3 is TGTGCCAGCTCTCAGTATACGGGAGGGAATGAGCAGTTCTTC. It yields the protein CASSQYTGGNEQFF.

The chain links TRBV18 to TRBJ1-1; perhaps TRBD1 as D (6 bases). Trimming removed 3 bases at V and 0 bases at J, with 11 bases between. The CDR3 length is 15 residues. Germline loops: CDR1 KGHSH, CDR2 LQKENI. The CDR3 spells CASSPRTEMNTEAFF. CDR3 DNA: TGTGCCAGCTCACCTAGGACAGAGATGAACACTGAAGCTTTCTTT.

This rearrangement joins TRBV5-4 to TRBJ2-1, with TRBD1 identical over 8 bases. The V segment lost 2 bases and the J segment 7 bases; nucleotides outside the gene matches: 5. CDR1 and CDR2 from the germline V gene are SGHNT and YYREEE (reference sequence). This CDR3 region has 14 residues. DNA of the CDR3: TGTGCCAGCAGCTTCGGACAGGGAAGAAATGAGCAGTTCTTC. Translation gives CASSFGQGRNEQFF.

The V call is TRBV18, the J call TRBJ1-6, with D hard to call. CDR1 is KGHSH, CDR2 LQKENI, per germline. This CDR3 is 16 amino acids long. With 3 bases removed from V and 0 bases from J, the gap between germline ends came to 9 bases. The CDR3 region is CASSPGGSSYNSPLHF. DNA for the CDR3: TGTGCCAGCTCACCTGGAGGGAGCTCCTATAATTCACCCCTCCACTTT. The whole variable domain, remainder taken from reference TRBV18 and TRBJ1-6, is NAGVMQNPRHLVRRRGQEARLRCSPMKGHSHVYWYRQLPEEGLKFMVYLQKENIIDESGMPKERFSAEFPKEGPSILRIQQVVRGDSAAYFCASSPGGSSYNSPLHFGNGTRLTVT.

The rearrangement joins TRBV11-1 to TRBJ2-1, with 12 bases matching TRBD2. Per the germline V gene, CDR1 is SGHAT and CDR2 is FQDESV (reference sequence). Germline trimming cut 5 bases from V and 7 bases from J; bases unmatched to any gene: 3. The CDR3 is 14 residues long. CDR3 sequence reads: CASSATSGGNEQFF. The CDR3 nucleotides read TGTGCCAGCAGCGCGACTAGCGGGGGAAATGAGCAGTTCTTC.

The chain couples TRBV15 to TRBJ1-5; D not resolved. V was pared by 2 bases and J by 7 bases, with 6 bases between. This CDR3 spans 12 amino acids. Germline V gene data show CDR1 as LNHNV and CDR2 as YYDKDF (reference sequence). This CDR3 reads CATSRSLQPQHF. The CDR3 region has the DNA TGTGCCACCAGCAGATCCCTCCAGCCCCAGCATTTT.

Of note for this clone: Distinct nucleotide sequences in the sample also encode this CDR3. The chain has TRBV4-1 and TRBJ1-2; unclear D gene. Germline V gives CDR1 MGHRA, CDR2 YSYEKL. Trimming stripped 0 bases from V and 1 base from J, with 12 bases between. The CDR3 has 16 amino acids. The CDR3: CASSQDPVILNYGYTF. The CDR3 DNA reads TGCGCCAGCAGCCAAGATCCTGTAATACTTAACTATGGCTACACCTTC.

Only a few counts were recorded for this clone. This chain links TRBV6-5 with TRBJ2-3; D not resolved. This CDR3 comprises 13 residues. The germline V and J ends were trimmed by 6 bases and 6 bases, with 13 bases remaining between them. Per the germline V gene, CDR1 is MNHEY and CDR2 is SVGAGI. The CDR3 DNA reads as TGTGCCAGCAGCCCCTGGGCCCTTGATACGCAGTATTTT. Translated: CASSPWALDTQYF.

The chain has TRBV2 and TRBJ1-2; D might be TRBD1 (5 bases). Germline loops: CDR1 SNHLY, CDR2 FYNNEI. Trimming removed 6 bases at V and 8 bases at J, with 13 bases between. CDR3 length: 12 residues. CDR3 sequence (DNA): TGTGCCAGCAGGCTTCAGGGTGACGGCTACACCTTC. This translates into CASRLQGDGYTF.

The gene calls are TRBV9 and TRBJ2-4; D might be TRBD2 (5 bases). The V end lost 4 bases, the J end lost 3 bases, and 14 bases lay between the germline ends. The CDR3 extends over 15 amino acids. Germline CDR1 reads SGDLS; CDR2 reads YYNGEE. The CDR3 spells CASSPDGGGKNIQYF. The CDR3, as DNA: TGTGCCAGCAGCCCGGATGGCGGAGGCAAAAACATTCAGTACTTC.

The rearrangement joins TRBV10-2 to TRBJ2-3; 8 nucleotides match TRBD1. Losses at the gene ends were 6 bases for V and 2 bases for J; bases not matched to a gene: 4. CDR1 WSHSY and CDR2 SAAADI come from the germline V gene. The CDR3 runs to 14 residues. DNA of the CDR3: TGCGCCAGCAGCCGACAGGGGACCACAGATACGCAGTATTTT. Its translation: CASSRQGTTDTQYF.

This clone came up a few times. The chain employs TRBV7-2 and TRBJ1-6; D not certain. Trimming pared 0 bases from V and 3 bases from J, leaving 6 bases between. Germline V gives CDR1 SGHTA, CDR2 FQGNSA. The CDR3 has 15 residues. The CDR3 bases are TGTGCCAGCAGCTTAGCTGGCCTCTATAATTCACCCCTCCACTTT. Protein product: CASSLAGLYNSPLHF.

This clone was seen a single time. The chain carries TRBV11-3 and TRBJ2-1; 13 bases fit TRBD2. V lost 5 bases, J lost 5 bases, and 3 bases stayed unmatched. Per germline, CDR1 SGHNT and CDR2 YENEEA. This CDR3 comprises 15 residues. CDR3 in amino acids: CASSTGLAGDNEQFF. The CDR3 DNA follows: TGTGCCAGCAGCACCGGACTAGCGGGGGACAATGAGCAGTTCTTC.

V usage is TRBV5-1 and J usage is TRBJ1-1; 8 bases map to TRBD1. This CDR3 is 14 amino acids long. V shed 4 bases, J shed 5 bases, and the junction held 7 bases outside the gene matches. The germline gives CDR1 SGHRS, CDR2 YFSETQ. The CDR3 here is CASSPQGVGTEAFF. The CDR3 DNA follows: TGCGCCAGCAGCCCACAGGGGGTTGGGACTGAAGCTTTCTTT.

This chain uses TRBV5-1 with TRBJ2-2; TRBD1 aligns across 9 bases. Germline-derived CDR1 and CDR2 are SGHRS and YFSETQ. Germline trimming cut 0 bases from V and 0 bases from J; bases unmatched to any gene: 3. The CDR3 is made up of 17 amino acids. The CDR3: CASSLGRQGANTGELFF. The DNA of the CDR3 is TGCGCCAGCAGCTTGGGGAGACAGGGGGCGAACACCGGGGAGCTGTTTTTT.

The chain carries TRBV27 and TRBJ1-2; the match to TRBD1 covers 9 bases. Germline lookup yields CDR1 MNHEY and CDR2 SMNVEV (reference sequence). V was clipped by 2 bases and J by 8 bases; unmatched bases: 15. This CDR3 has 17 residues. The CDR3 sequence: CASSLTVPGQGAYGYTF. The CDR3, as DNA: TGTGCCAGCAGTTTAACCGTTCCGGGACAGGGTGCATACGGCTACACCTTC.

This chain connects TRBV6-1 to TRBJ1-1; 7 bases are a match to TRBD1. The CDR3 has 13 residues. The junction had 4 bases not matched to a gene; V was cut back by 4 bases and J by 5 bases. From germline, CDR1 is MNHNS and CDR2 SASEGT. The CDR3 DNA follows: TGTGCCAGCAGTGCTAACAGGGGAACTGAAGCTTTCTTT. This encodes CASSANRGTEAFF.

V gene TRBV5-1 combines with J gene TRBJ1-1; possibly TRBD1 for D (6 bases). The ends were cut back, 0 bases at V and 5 bases at J, with 20 bases in the middle. The germline V gene encodes CDR1 SGHRS and CDR2 YFSETQ. The CDR3 contains 17 residues. CDR3 nucleotides: TGCGCCAGCAGCTTGGGAGGGGGTCAAAGGTTGGGAACTGAAGCTTTCTTT. Its translation is CASSLGGGQRLGTEAFF.

This clone was seen only a few times. The rearrangement uses TRBV6-7 and TRBJ2-7; D is undetermined. TRBV6-7 is an ORF, with its function uncertain. There are 17 residues in the CDR3. V was pared by 6 bases and J by 3 bases, with 24 bases between. For the CDR3, the DNA is TGTGCCAGCAGCCGACGACTGACCTGCTCCGAACTCTACGAGCAGTACTTC. Encoded protein: CASSRRLTCSELYEQYF.